This TCR beta chain is drawn from a study of cytomegalovirus exposure and HLA in healthy donors. Notes on the study in general: Listed as cytomegalovirus-associated were about 160 TCR beta chains. Earlier analysis looked at TCR beta V segments, and most were productive about 87% or about 30% of the time.

As to this clone: What it recognizes is unknown.

Germline CDR1 PRHDT, CDR2 FYEKMQ (reference sequence). The CDR3 spans 13 residues. V lost 5 bases to trimming and J lost 5 bases; unmatched junction nucleotides: 5. The PCR used 60 Vbeta and 13 Jbeta primers. The repertoire was sequenced with immunoSEQ multiplex PCR; TCRdb's copy has only in-frame clones and lacks some. The data contain some 120,000 clones, around four fifths of them singletons. This TCR derives from a male donor in good health and CMV-seropositive. The V call is TRBV13, the J call TRBJ2-7, with 8 bases aligning to TRBD1. The sample taken for sequencing was PBMCs. The CDR3 protein is CASSNDRGDEQYF. CDR3 coding DNA: TGTGCCAGCAGCAACGACAGGGGCGACGAGCAGTACTTC.